The 16 T cell receptor beta chains below come from one sample, sequenced in a study of T cell clonality in common variable immunodeficiency. Their antigen targets remain unknown. Points from the study as a whole: Common variable immunodeficiency TCR beta sequences reportedly had fewer deletions and N-nucleotide insertions.

The assay was immunoSEQ multiplex PCR, and TCRdb's table has in-frame clones only and misses some. The sample has fewer than 10,000 clones. Sequenced: peripheral blood mononuclear cells. The receptors originated from a human donor with common variable immunodeficiency.

This clone is classed as medium-sized by frequency. The CDR3 end lies 3 residues beyond the end of the read and is filled in from the germline J gene. The chain joins TRBV20-1 to TRBJ2-5; 8 bases map to TRBD1. J was trimmed by 5 bases and V by 0 bases; bases with no gene match: 5. CDR1 is DFQATT and CDR2 is SNEGSKA in the germline V gene (reference sequence). The CDR3 spans 14 residues. CDR3 DNA, as far as it was read: TGCAGTGCTAGAGATGCAGGGGGCCTGGAGACC. Its translation is CSARDAGGLET. The entire CDR3 is CSARDAGGLETQYF.

Of note for this clone: The read stops 3 residues short of the end of the CDR3; the missing end is completed from the germline J gene. The chain has TRBV5-6 and TRBJ1-2, with unresolved D. CDR1 SGHDT and CDR2 YYEEEE come from the germline V gene. Trimming took off 5 bases at V and 1 base at J, with 9 bases between the two ends. This CDR3 is 13 amino acids long. The CDR3 loop reads CASRRVINYGYTF. The CDR3 DNA, read in part, is TGTGCCAGCAGGCGCGTGATTAACTATGGC.

As concerns this clone: The CDR3 end falls 3 residues outside the read, so it is completed with the germline J gene. This chain uses TRBV2 with TRBJ1-2, with 9 bases aligning to TRBD1. The V and J ends lost 2 bases and 7 bases, in that order; junction bases with no gene match: 5. Germline V gene sequence: CDR1 SNHLY, CDR2 FYNNEI. This CDR3 spans 14 amino acids. CDR3 in amino acids: CASSERQGEGGYTF. The covered CDR3 bases are TGTGCCAGCAGTGAAAGACAGGGGGAGGGTGGC.

Its frequency marks this clone as medium-sized. With the read ending 3 residues before the CDR3 end, the germline J gene is used to fill in that end. The chain joins TRBV5-4 to TRBJ1-1; D is perhaps TRBD1 (5 bases). The CDR3 runs to 14 residues. The germline V and J ends were trimmed by 2 bases and 5 bases, with 13 bases remaining between them. Germline V gene sequence: CDR1 SGHNT, CDR2 YYREEE (reference sequence). CDR3 bases read: TGTGCCAGCAGCTTCCAGGGTAGTGGGACTGAA. Its protein product is CASSFQGSGTE. The CDR3, in full, reads CASSFQGSGTEAFF.

CDR3 sequence reads: CASSSFHRGSQPQHF. CDR3 DNA, as far as it was read: TGTGCCAGTAGTAGCTTCCACAGGGGGAGTCAGCCC. This sequence joins TRBV19 and TRBJ1-5; TRBD1 matches at 8 bases. The read gets to within 3 residues of the CDR3 end, and the germline J gene fills in the rest. The CDR3 has 15 residues. Trimming cost V 4 bases and J 6 bases; bases outside gene matches: 8. Germline values: CDR1 LNHDA, CDR2 SQIVND (reference sequence).

To note about this clone: Sequencing ends 3 residues short of the CDR3 end; the germline J gene provides the rest. The rearrangement joins TRBV2 to TRBJ2-6, with D possibly TRBD1 on 6 matching bases. This CDR3 region has 15 residues. Germline V gene lookup returns CDR1 SNHLY and CDR2 FYNNEI. Trimming pared 3 bases from V and 4 bases from J, leaving 10 bases between. The CDR3 sequence: CASSDQGRGANVLTF. The CDR3 DNA, read in part, is TGTGCCAGCAGTGATCAGGGGCGCGGGGCCAACGTC.

Details on this clone: The read comes to an end 3 residues before the CDR3 does, leaving the germline J gene to fill in the end. The V and J genes are TRBV6-1 and TRBJ2-7, with 13 bases aligning to TRBD2. The CDR3 extends over 16 amino acids. J gave up 2 bases and V 4 bases, and 5 bases lay outside the gene matches. CDR1 MNHNS and CDR2 SASEGT come from the germline V gene. The CDR3: CASSVYGTSGTYEQYF. The DNA read from the CDR3 is TGTGCCAGCAGTGTATACGGGACTAGCGGGACCTACGAG.

Details on this clone: Read sequence stops 3 residues before the CDR3 end, and the germline J gene provides the missing end. The V and J genes are TRBV20-1 and TRBJ2-7, with D possibly matching TRBD1 (6 bases). V lost 3 bases and J lost 2, with 14 bases in between. CDR3 size: 14 residues. CDR1 and CDR2 (germline): DFQATT, SNEGSKA (reference sequence). The covered CDR3 bases are TGCAGTGCTAGGTCAGGGGCCGGTACCTACGAG. Amino acid sequence: CSARSGAGTYE. In full, the CDR3 reads CSARSGAGTYEQYF.

In the case of this clone: The read comes to an end 3 residues before the CDR3 does, leaving the germline J gene to fill in the end. This chain uses TRBV7-6 with TRBJ1-5, with 10 bases lining up with TRBD1. CDR1 SGHVS and CDR2 FNYEAQ come from the germline V gene. The CDR3 is 17 residues long. With V trimmed by 5 bases and J by 0 bases, 7 bases remained unmatched. CDR3 sequence reads: CASSAGTGENSNQPQHF. The CDR3 bases that were read are TGTGCCAGCAGCGCTGGGACAGGGGAGAATAGCAATCAGCCC.

As concerns this clone: The read comes to an end 3 residues before the CDR3 does, leaving the germline J gene to fill in the end. The chain is built from TRBV19 and TRBJ1-2; possibly TRBD1 for D (5 bases). Looked up from germline, CDR1 is LNHDA and CDR2 is SQIVND (reference sequence). The ends were cut back, 7 bases at V and 0 bases at J, with 15 bases in the middle. This CDR3 region has 15 residues. CDR3 DNA, as far as it was read: TGTGCCAGTACTCTCTCCGGGGGACCTAACTATGGC. It encodes CASTLSGGPNYG. The complete CDR3 protein is CASTLSGGPNYGYTF. Complete variable domain (other parts from reference TRBV19 and TRBJ1-2): DGGITQSPKYLFRKEGQNVTLSCEQNLNHDAMYWYRQDPGQGLRLIYYSQIVNDFQKGDIAEGYSVSREKKESFPLTVTSAQKNPTAFYLCASTLSGGPNYGYTFGSGTRLTVV.

In the case of this clone: The CDR3 end falls 3 residues outside the read, so it is completed with the germline J gene. The V call is TRBV5-1, the J call TRBJ1-1, with D perhaps TRBD1 (5 bases). Per germline, CDR1 SGHRS and CDR2 YFSETQ. Trimming removed 0 bases at V and 5 bases at J, with 14 bases between. The CDR3 is 15 amino acids. The CDR3 loop reads CASSLGAGVTTEAFF. CDR3 bases read: TGCGCCAGCAGCTTGGGAGCGGGGGTGACGACTGAA. The entire variable domain, with the rest obtained from reference TRBV5-1 and TRBJ1-1, is as follows: KAGVTQTPRYLIKTRGQQVTLSCSPISGHRSVSWYQQTPGQGLQFLFEYFSETQRNKGNFPGRFSGRQFSNSRSEMNVSTLELGDSALYLCASSLGAGVTTEAFFGQGTRLTVV.

Judged by frequency, this clone is medium-sized. The CDR3 goes on 3 residues after the read ends, and that part is filled in from the germline J gene. The V and J genes are TRBV29-1 and TRBJ2-1; D uncertain. The length of the CDR3 is 13 residues. CDR1 SQVTM and CDR2 ANQGSEA come from the germline V gene. V lost 6 bases and J 0 bases, leaving 9 bases between the germline ends. CDR3 DNA, as far as it was read: TGCAGCGTAGTTTCCGGCTCCTACAATGAG. Its translation: CSVVSGSYNE. In full, the CDR3 reads CSVVSGSYNEQFF.

As regards this clone: At one of its ends the junction is not consistent with the germline gene, which may arise from a read error. The sequence runs out 3 residues before the end of the CDR3; the remainder is reconstructed from the germline J gene. The genes are TRBV2 and TRBJ1-2; D remains unclear. The length of the CDR3 is 11 residues. Germline V gives CDR1 SNHLY, CDR2 FYNNEI. The CDR3 DNA, read in part, is TGTGCTAGCAGCGTCAACTATGGC. Amino acid sequence: CASSVNYG. The CDR3 as a whole reads CASSVNYGYTF. The full variable domain, with the rest looked up from reference TRBV2 and TRBJ1-2, is EPEVTQTPSHQVTQMGQEVILRCVPISNHLYFYWYRQILGQKVEFLVSFYNNEISEKSEIFDDQFSVERPDGSNFTLKIRSTKLEDSAMYFCASSVNYGYTFGSGTRLTVV.

Concerning this clone itself: With the read ending 3 residues before the CDR3 end, the germline J gene is used to fill in that end. The chain carries TRBV7-2 and TRBJ2-7; maybe TRBD2 (6 bases). The V end was cut by 3 bases, the J end by 0 bases, with 12 bases between. The CDR3 extends over 15 amino acids. The germline V gene encodes CDR1 SGHTA and CDR2 FQGNSA. The sequenced CDR3 bases are TGTGCCAGCAGCTTTAGCGGCCCCTACTCCTACGAG. It is translated as CASSFSGPYSYE. The entire CDR3 protein reads CASSFSGPYSYEQYF.

This clone shows up as medium-sized by frequency. Read data end 3 residues before the CDR3 end; the end is taken from the germline J gene. V and J are TRBV5-1 and TRBJ2-7, with D maybe TRBD1 (6 bases). CDR1 is SGHRS, CDR2 YFSETQ, per germline. The CDR3 length is 14 residues. Trimming shortened V by 2 bases and J by 2 bases, and 11 bases separated the two germline ends. The CDR3 region is CASSFRDTAYEQYF. CDR3 bases read: TGCGCCAGCAGCTTCCGGGACACCGCCTACGAG.

The CDR3 sequence is CASSRGARENQPQHF. The CDR3 DNA, read in part, is TGTGCCAGTAGTAGGGGCGCCAGGGAAAATCAGCCC. V usage is TRBV19 and J usage is TRBJ1-5, with a possible D match to TRBD1 (5 bases). The sequenced fragment ends 3 residues before the CDR3 boundary, so the rest is inferred from the germline J gene. With 4 bases removed from V and 4 bases from J, the gap between germline ends came to 14 bases. The CDR3 consists of 15 residues. Germline CDR1 is LNHDA and CDR2 is SQIVND (reference sequence).